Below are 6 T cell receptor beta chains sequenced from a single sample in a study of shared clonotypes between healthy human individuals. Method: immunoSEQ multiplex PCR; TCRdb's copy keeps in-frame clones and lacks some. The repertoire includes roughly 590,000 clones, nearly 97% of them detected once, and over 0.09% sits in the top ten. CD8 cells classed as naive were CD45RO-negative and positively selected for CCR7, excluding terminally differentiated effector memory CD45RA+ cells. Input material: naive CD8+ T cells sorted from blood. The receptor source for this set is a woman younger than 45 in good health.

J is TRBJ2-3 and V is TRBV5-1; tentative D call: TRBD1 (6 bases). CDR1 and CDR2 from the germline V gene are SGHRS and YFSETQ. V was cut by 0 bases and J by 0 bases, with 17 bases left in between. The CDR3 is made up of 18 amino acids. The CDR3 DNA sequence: TGCGCCAGCAGCTTGGCCACGACAGGCCCCTCTAGCACAGATACGCAGTATTTT. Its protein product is CASSLATTGPSSTDTQYF.

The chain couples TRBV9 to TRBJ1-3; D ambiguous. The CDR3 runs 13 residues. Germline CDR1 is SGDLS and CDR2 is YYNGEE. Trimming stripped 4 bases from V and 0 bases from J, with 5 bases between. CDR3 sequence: CASSPYSGNTIYF. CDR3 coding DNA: TGTGCCAGCAGCCCATACTCTGGAAACACCATATATTTT.

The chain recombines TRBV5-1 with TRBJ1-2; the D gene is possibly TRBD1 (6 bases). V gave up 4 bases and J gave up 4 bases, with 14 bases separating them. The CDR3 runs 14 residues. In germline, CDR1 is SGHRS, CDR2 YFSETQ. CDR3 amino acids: CASSQTGIGYGYTF. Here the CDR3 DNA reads TGCGCCAGCAGCCAGACAGGAATAGGCTATGGCTACACCTTC.

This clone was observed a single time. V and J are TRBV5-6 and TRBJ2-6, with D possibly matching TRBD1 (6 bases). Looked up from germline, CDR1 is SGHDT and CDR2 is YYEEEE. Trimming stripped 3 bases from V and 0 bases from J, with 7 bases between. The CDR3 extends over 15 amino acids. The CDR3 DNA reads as TGTGCCAGCAGCTCACAGGGCTCTGGGGCCAACGTCCTGACTTTC. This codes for CASSSQGSGANVLTF. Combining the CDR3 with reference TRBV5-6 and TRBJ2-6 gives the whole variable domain DAGVTQSPTHLIKTRGQQVTLRCSPKSGHDTVSWYQQALGQGPQFIFQYYEEEERQRGNFPDRFSGHQFPNYSSELNVNALLLGDSALYLCASSSQGSGANVLTFGAGSRLTVL.

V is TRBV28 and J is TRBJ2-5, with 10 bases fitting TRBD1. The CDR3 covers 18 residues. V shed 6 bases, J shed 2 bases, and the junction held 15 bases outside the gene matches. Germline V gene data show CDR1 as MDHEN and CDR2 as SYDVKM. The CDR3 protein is CASSPTGTGAYGQETQYF. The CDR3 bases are TGTGCCAGCAGCCCTACCGGGACAGGGGCGTACGGGCAAGAGACCCAGTACTTC.

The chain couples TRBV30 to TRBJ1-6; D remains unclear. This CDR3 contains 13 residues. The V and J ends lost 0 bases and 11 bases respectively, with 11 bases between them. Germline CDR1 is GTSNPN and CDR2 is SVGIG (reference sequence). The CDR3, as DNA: TGTGCCTGGAGTGTATATAAGGAGACACCCCTCCACTTT. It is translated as CAWSVYKETPLHF.